The 11 T cell receptor beta chains below come from one sample, sequenced in a study of blood T cells in healthy people across ages. Using a J-beta primer mix together with a sample-barcoded 5' primer, a second PCR was run for roughly 6 to 12 cycles. TCRdb ran MiXCR on the 5' RACE reads and lists one entry per CDR3 protein. This sample has roughly 800,000 distinct CDR3 sequences, with 25% to 30% found just once. The same data also contributed to another study, on T cells of mothers and their children.

The sequenced sample consisted of blood. The receptors come from a boy younger than 18 in good health.

The chain recombines TRBV2 with TRBJ2-3; the D is unclear. Looked up from germline, CDR1 is SNHLY and CDR2 is FYNNEI. The CDR3 runs 13 residues. The V gene lost 7 bases and the J gene lost 7 bases, with 15 bases spanning the gap. CDR3 nucleotide sequence: TGTGCCAGCATTAGTTACGGAACCAATACGCAGTATTTT. Protein: CASISYGTNTQYF.

In its sample, this clonotype was seen a few times. This rearrangement joins TRBV7-2 to TRBJ1-4, with D unclear. V was cut by 3 bases and J by 8 bases, with 16 bases left in between. The CDR3 sequence is 15 residues long. Germline V gene data show CDR1 as SGHTA and CDR2 as FQGNSA. The CDR3 reads CASSLADLVGEKLFF. The CDR3 DNA sequence: TGTGCCAGCAGCTTGGCAGACCTCGTGGGGGAAAAACTGTTTTTT.

The rearrangement joins TRBV12-3 or TRBV12-4 to TRBJ1-5; D not resolved. This CDR3 region has 12 residues. V lost 0 bases and J lost 6, with 3 bases in between. The CDR3 nucleotides read TGTGCCAGCAGTTTAGCCAGTCAGCCCCAGCATTTT. Translated: CASSLASQPQHF.

This clonotype was detected a few times. V is TRBV5-1 and J is TRBJ1-6; the D gene is possibly TRBD1 (5 bases). The CDR3 totals 13 residues. V lost 0 bases, J lost 17 bases, and 15 bases lay in between. In germline, CDR1 is SGHRS, CDR2 YFSETQ. CDR3 sequence (DNA): TGCGCCAGCAGCTTGGAAGGGGACCCCGAAGTCCACTTT. It yields the protein CASSLEGDPEVHF.

This chain joins TRBV29-1 and TRBJ2-1, with D tentatively TRBD1 or TRBD2 (5 bases each). Germline CDR1 reads SQVTM; CDR2 reads ANQGSEA. This CDR3 is 11 amino acids long. V dropped 6 bases and J dropped 6 bases, with 9 bases sitting between them. This CDR3 is CSVGTLNEQFF. As DNA, the CDR3 is TGCAGCGTCGGGACCCTCAATGAGCAGTTCTTC.

This clonotype showed up just a few times. This rearrangement joins TRBV27 to TRBJ1-1, with D perhaps matching TRBD1 (5 bases). Per the germline V gene, CDR1 is MNHEY and CDR2 is SMNVEV (reference sequence). The CDR3 covers 15 residues. V dropped 4 bases and J dropped 2 bases, with 14 bases sitting between them. This CDR3 is CASSSTRDGNTEAFF. The CDR3 DNA reads as TGTGCCAGCAGTTCTACTCGGGACGGAAACACTGAAGCTTTCTTT.

This clonotype was detected a few times. This chain joins TRBV27 and TRBJ2-7, with 7 bases identical to TRBD1. Germline loops: CDR1 MNHEY, CDR2 SMNVEV (reference sequence). The CDR3 runs to 15 residues. The J segment lost 7 bases and the V segment lost 6 bases, leaving 15 bases of the junction unmatched. The CDR3, as DNA: TGTGCCAGCAGACTGGTTGGACAGGCGGACGGGGAGCAGTACTTC. Protein: CASRLVGQADGEQYF.

This clonotype was picked up a small number of times. The chain uses TRBV7-6 and TRBJ1-1, with D perhaps TRBD1 (5 bases). V was clipped by 5 bases and J by 10 bases, with 23 bases between them. Germline lookup yields CDR1 SGHVS and CDR2 FNYEAQ. CDR3 length: 15 residues. CDR3 protein: CASSGRGGTSVGAFF. CDR3 sequence (DNA): TGTGCCAGCAGCGGGCGCGGGGGGACCTCAGTAGGAGCTTTCTTT.

This clonotype has only a few counts. The junction departs from the called germline gene at one end, perhaps through a read error. The V call is TRBV9, the J call TRBJ2-1; no clear D gene. CDR1 is SGDLS and CDR2 is YYNGEE in the germline V gene. CDR3 length equals 15 residues. Here the CDR3 DNA reads TGTGCCAACAGCGTAGGTACGTCTTGGGACAATGAGCAGTTCTTC. Translated, it gives CANSVGTSWDNEQFF. Full variable domain (outside the CDR3, taken from reference TRBV9 and TRBJ2-1): DSGVTQTPKHLITATGQRVTLRCSPRSGDLSVYWYQQSLDQGLQFLIQYYNGEERAKGNILERFSAQQFPDLHSELNLSSLELGDSALYFCANSVGTSWDNEQFFGPGTRLTVL.

This chain links TRBV29-1 with TRBJ2-1, with D tentatively TRBD2 (5 bases). Germline V gene sequence: CDR1 SQVTM, CDR2 ANQGSEA. The CDR3 extends over 13 amino acids. V was clipped by 4 bases and J by 9 bases, with 16 bases between them. CDR3 sequence: CSVVRTPGGEQFF. CDR3 DNA: TGCAGCGTTGTTCGGACGCCCGGAGGTGAGCAGTTCTTC.

The chain couples TRBV7-3 to TRBJ2-7; D may be TRBD1 or TRBD2 (5 bases each). The germline V and J ends were trimmed by 4 bases and 3 bases, with 16 bases remaining between them. Germline V CDR1 and CDR2: SGHTA, FQGTGA. This CDR3 comprises 15 residues. CDR3 region: CASSWGRLRDYEQYF. The CDR3 nucleotides are TGTGCCAGCAGCTGGGGACGCCTCAGGGACTACGAGCAGTACTTC.